This T cell receptor (beta chain) was captured in a study of T cells in localized non-small cell lung cancer. Regarding the study as a whole: Because researchers sequenced only one region of the tumor, heterogeneity is still possible. The study detected a median approximately 55 of the top 100 tumor clones in adjacent lung. Greater blood T cell density accompanied longer overall survival. Adjacent uninvolved lung tissue had the highest T cell clonality, exceeding tumor.

Assay used: immunoSEQ multiplex PCR; TCRdb lists only in-frame clones, some missing. The table shows about 17,000 clones, with over 70% occurring only once. To note about this clone: Its antigen is not known.

V gave up 2 bases and J gave up 6 bases, with 13 bases separating them. The germline CDR1 and CDR2 sequences are SNHLY and FYNNEI. CDR3 size: 14 residues. This TCR derives from a male donor aged 60 or over with stage III lung adenocarcinoma. Sample: peripheral blood, taken before any cancer treatment. The V and J genes are TRBV2 and TRBJ1-1; a possible D gene is TRBD1 (6 bases). The CDR3 protein is CASSEWGGGSEAFF. In DNA, the CDR3 is TGTGCCAGCAGTGAATGGGGGGGCGGGTCTGAAGCTTTCTTT.